Listed here is a single T cell receptor (beta chain). Its cognate antigen is unknown. Per the germline V gene, CDR1 is SEHNR and CDR2 is FQNEAQ (reference sequence). The CDR3 contains 17 residues. The V and J ends lost 5 bases and 2 bases respectively, with 19 bases between them. This record belongs to a study of T cell responses to AZD1222 COVID-19 vaccine. The method was immunoSEQ multiplex PCR; TCRdb's version includes in-frame clones alone and lacks a portion of them. Here the sample spans 150,000 to 200,000 clones, around 86% being singletons. Study-wide points: Elevations in Spike-specific TCR breadth and depth followed administration of two AZD1222 doses. White British donors predominated, females outnumbered males, and clonal diversity was possibly underestimated. It was only after the peak T cell response that any repertoires were sampled. At baseline, seropositivity was found in only 5 to 7 AZD1222 recipients.

The V gene is TRBV7-9, the J gene TRBJ2-1, with D perhaps TRBD2 (6 bases). The starting material was peripheral blood, obtained on day 0 of MenACWY control vaccination. This TCR was sampled from an adult in good health. Here the CDR3 DNA reads TGTGCCAGCAGCCTCACGCGGGGCGGGGAGCCCTACAATGAGCAGTTCTTC. Protein sequence: CASSLTRGGEPYNEQFF. The full variable domain, in which reference TRBV7-9 and TRBJ2-1 provide the parts outside the CDR3, is DTGVSQNPRHKITKRGQNVTFRCDPISEHNRLYWYRQTLGQGPEFLTYFQNEAQLEKSRLLSDRFSAERPKGSFSTLEIQRTEQGDSAMYLCASSLTRGGEPYNEQFFGPGTRLTVL.